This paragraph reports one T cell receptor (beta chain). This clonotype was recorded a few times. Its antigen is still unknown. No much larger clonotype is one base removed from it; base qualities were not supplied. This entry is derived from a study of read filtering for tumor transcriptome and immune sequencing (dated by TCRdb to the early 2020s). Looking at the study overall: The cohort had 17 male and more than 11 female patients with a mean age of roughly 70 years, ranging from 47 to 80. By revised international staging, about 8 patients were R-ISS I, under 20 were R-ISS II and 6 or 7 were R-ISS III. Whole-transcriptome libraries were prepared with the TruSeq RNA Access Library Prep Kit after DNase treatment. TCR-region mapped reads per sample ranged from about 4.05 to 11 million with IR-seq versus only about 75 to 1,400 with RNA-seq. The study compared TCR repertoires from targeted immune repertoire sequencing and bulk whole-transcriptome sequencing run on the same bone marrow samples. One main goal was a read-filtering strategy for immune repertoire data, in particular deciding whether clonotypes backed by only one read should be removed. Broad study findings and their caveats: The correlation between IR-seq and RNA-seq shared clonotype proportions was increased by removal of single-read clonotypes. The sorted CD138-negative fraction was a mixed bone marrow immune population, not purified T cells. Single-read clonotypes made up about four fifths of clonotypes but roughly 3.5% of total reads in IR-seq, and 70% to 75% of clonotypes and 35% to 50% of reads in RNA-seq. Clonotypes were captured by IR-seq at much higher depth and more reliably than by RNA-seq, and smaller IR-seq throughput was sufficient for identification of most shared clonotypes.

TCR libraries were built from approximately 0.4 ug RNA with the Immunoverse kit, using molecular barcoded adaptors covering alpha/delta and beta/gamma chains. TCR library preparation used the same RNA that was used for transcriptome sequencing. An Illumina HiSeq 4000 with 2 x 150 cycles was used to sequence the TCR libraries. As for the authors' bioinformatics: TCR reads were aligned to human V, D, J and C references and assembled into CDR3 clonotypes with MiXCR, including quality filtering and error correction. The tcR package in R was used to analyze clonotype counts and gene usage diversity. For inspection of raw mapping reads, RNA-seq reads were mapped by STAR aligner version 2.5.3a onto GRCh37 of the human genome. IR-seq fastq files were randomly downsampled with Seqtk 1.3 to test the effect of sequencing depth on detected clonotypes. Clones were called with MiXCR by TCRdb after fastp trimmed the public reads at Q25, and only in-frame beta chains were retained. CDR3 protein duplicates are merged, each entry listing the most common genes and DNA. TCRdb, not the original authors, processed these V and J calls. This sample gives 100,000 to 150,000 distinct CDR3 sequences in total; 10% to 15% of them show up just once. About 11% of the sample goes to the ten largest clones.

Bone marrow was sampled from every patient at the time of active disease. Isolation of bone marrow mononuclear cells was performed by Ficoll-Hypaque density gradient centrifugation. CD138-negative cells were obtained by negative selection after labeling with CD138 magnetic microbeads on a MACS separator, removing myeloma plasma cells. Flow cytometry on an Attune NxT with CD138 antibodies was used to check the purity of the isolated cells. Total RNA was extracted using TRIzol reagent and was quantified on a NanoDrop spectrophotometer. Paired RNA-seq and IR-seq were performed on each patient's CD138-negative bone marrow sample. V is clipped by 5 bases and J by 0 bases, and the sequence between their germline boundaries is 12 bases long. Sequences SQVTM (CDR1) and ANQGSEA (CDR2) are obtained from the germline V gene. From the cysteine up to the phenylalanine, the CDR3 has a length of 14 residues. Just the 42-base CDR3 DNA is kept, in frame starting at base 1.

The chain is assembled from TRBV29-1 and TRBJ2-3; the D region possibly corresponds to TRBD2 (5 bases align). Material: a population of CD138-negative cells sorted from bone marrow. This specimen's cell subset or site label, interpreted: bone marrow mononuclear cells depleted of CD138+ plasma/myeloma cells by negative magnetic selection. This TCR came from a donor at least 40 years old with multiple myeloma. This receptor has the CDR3 CSVSKSGSTDTQYF. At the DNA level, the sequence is TGCAGCGTTTCGAAAAGCGGCAGCACAGATACGCAGTATTTT.